This note documents a single TCR beta chain sequence. What it binds is unknown. This sample stems from a study of PD-1 blockade in classical Hodgkin lymphoma. V gave up 8 bases and J gave up 5 bases, with 15 bases separating them. Germline loops: CDR1 MNHEY, CDR2 SVGAGI. The CDR3 runs 14 residues. The study's findings and limits: There remain no defined causes for the repertoire differences, which possibly reflect disease activity or prior therapy.

Sequenced by immunoSEQ multiplex PCR; TCRdb stores in-frame clones only, minus some. The table shows about 32,000 clones, with 82% occurring only once. Every patient experienced relapse after autologous stem cell transplantation, and brentuximab vedotin exposure varied. This TCR derives from a human donor with classical Hodgkin lymphoma. J is TRBJ1-4 and V is TRBV6-5; D uncertain. The sample here was peripheral blood mononuclear cells (PBMCs), taken at baseline. CDR3 sequence (DNA): TGTGCCAGCCAATTCGACGGCCGAAATGAAAAACTGTTTTTT. The encoded protein is CASQFDGRNEKLFF.